These T cell receptor beta chains were read from a single sample in a study of T-cell reconstitution after alpha-beta-depleted transplantation in children. TCRdb recomputed calls from the PCR reads with MiXCR, one row per CDR3 protein. This table has about 600,000 distinct CDR3 sequences, 23% appearing once. The sample here was PBMCs, mostly from graft donor cells, taken 360 days after TCRalphabeta/CD19-depleted stem cell transplant. The receptors shown here come from a boy less than two years old who had a stem cell transplant for acute myeloid leukemia, so the T cells may come from the graft donor. The CDR3 runs from the conserved cysteine through the conserved F or W. The D gene is left open where the match is weak. Only some rows state a clone size, as once, few, many or a class for expanded clones.

v_gene	j_gene	d_gene	abundance	CDR3nt	CDR3aa
TRBV6-2/TRBV6-3	TRBJ2-3	-	-	TGTGCCAGCAGCGTCGAAGCAGATACGCAGTATTTT	CASSVEADTQYF
TRBV9	TRBJ2-3	-	-	TGTGCCAGCAGCGTACGCCCCGTACCCCCTAGCACAGATACGCAGTATTTT	CASSVRPVPPSTDTQYF
TRBV4-2	TRBJ1-5	-	many	TGTGCCAGCAGCCAAGGGGCGGCCGGACAGCCCCAGCATTTT	CASSQGAAGQPQHF
TRBV20-1	TRBJ2-7	-	few	TGCAGTGCTAGACACGGGGGAAACTCCTACGAGCAGTACTTC	CSARHGGNSYEQYF
TRBV6-6	TRBJ2-5	-	few	TGTGCCAGCAACCAGGGGACCCAAGAGACCCAGTACTTC	CASNQGTQETQYF
TRBV2	TRBJ2-7	-	-	TGTGCCAGCAGGACACTGTCCTACGAGCAGTACTTC	CASRTLSYEQYF
TRBV12-3/TRBV12-4	TRBJ2-1	TRBD1	many	TGTGCCAGCAGCCACAGACAGGGTGGTTACAATGAGCAGTTCTTC	CASSHRQGGYNEQFF
TRBV18	TRBJ2-7	TRBD1	-	TGTGCCAGCTCAGGACAGGGGGCCATAGACTACGAGCAGTACTTC	CASSGQGAIDYEQYF
TRBV28	TRBJ2-7	TRBD1	-	TGTGCCAGCAGTTTAGGGGACAGACGCTACGAGCAGTACTTC	CASSLGDRRYEQYF
TRBV20-1	TRBJ1-2	TRBD1	-	TGCAGTGCTATACGGGACAGGCCGTCGGGCTACACCTTC	CSAIRDRPSGYTF
TRBV29-1	TRBJ1-1	-	-	TGCAGCGTTGAAGTGCGGGGGGCGTTCACTGAAGCTTTCTTT	CSVEVRGAFTEAFF
TRBV15	TRBJ2-2	-	-	TGTGCCACCAGCAGAACCGCCCGGGCCCCGAACACCGGGGAGCTGTTTTTT	CATSRTARAPNTGELFF
TRBV29-1	TRBJ2-3	-	-	TGCAGCGTTGAAGTAGGGGCGTGGACAGATACGCAGTATTTT	CSVEVGAWTDTQYF
TRBV4-3	TRBJ2-3	TRBD2	-	TGCGCCAGCAGCCAAGGACTAGCGGGGGCCTCAGATACGCAGTATTTT	CASSQGLAGASDTQYF
TRBV4-3	TRBJ2-2	-	-	TGCGCCAGCAGCCCTAGGTACACCGGGGAGCTGTTTTTT	CASSPRYTGELFF
TRBV12-3/TRBV12-4	TRBJ1-5	-	few	TGTGCCAGCAGTCCCCGACCCGAAACGGCGTCGGATCAGCCCCAGCATTTT	CASSPRPETASDQPQHF
TRBV11-3	TRBJ1-2	TRBD1	many	TGTGCCAGCAGTCGACAGGGATTGGACTATGGCTACACCTTC	CASSRQGLDYGYTF
TRBV20-1	TRBJ1-4	-	few	TGCAGTGCCACCCCACGGTTCAGGACCTATAATGAAAAACTGTTTTTT	CSATPRFRTYNEKLFF
TRBV15	TRBJ2-3	-	few	TGTGCCACCAGCGGTGACCGTCTTAGCACAGATACGCAGTATTTT	CATSGDRLSTDTQYF
TRBV5-6	TRBJ2-1	TRBD2	many	TGTGCCAGCAGCCGAACGGGACTAGCGGGGGGGCACAATGAGCAGTTCTTC	CASSRTGLAGGHNEQFF
TRBV27	TRBJ2-3	TRBD1	few	TGTGCCAGCAGTCCCGGGACAGTACCGGATACGCAGTATTTT	CASSPGTVPDTQYF
TRBV12-3/TRBV12-4	TRBJ2-7	-	-	TGTGCCAGCAGTATTCGGGGCGTCTCCTACGAGCAGTACTTC	CASSIRGVSYEQYF
TRBV15	TRBJ2-2	-	many	TGTGCCACCAGCAGACCCTCCCCGGGCTACACCGGGGAGCTGTTTTTT	CATSRPSPGYTGELFF
TRBV19	TRBJ1-5	-	-	TGTGCCAGTAGTAGGGCCGGCGATCAGCCCCAGCATTTT	CASSRAGDQPQHF